This T cell receptor beta chain was sequenced in a study of OX40 agonist ivuxolimab in advanced cancers. Trimming removed 7 bases from V and 2 bases from J; junction bases left unmatched: 7. The CDR3 totals 14 residues. CDR1 is SGHTA and CDR2 is FQGNSA in the germline V gene. Measured with immunoSEQ multiplex PCR; TCRdb has only the in-frame clones, and not every one. The table includes approximately 84,000 clones, 85% to 95% detected once. Anyone with autoimmune disease history or systemic immunosuppression was excluded. This TCR came from an adult with an advanced solid tumor such as melanoma, head and neck, liver or kidney cancer. Sequenced here: CD4+ or CD8+ T cells sorted from blood, sampled in a trial of the OX40 agonist ivuxolimab. The chain links TRBV7-2 to TRBJ2-5; 7 bases line up with TRBD2. CDR3 bases: TGTGCCAGCAACTCGGGAGGTACTCAAGAGACCCAGTACTTC. The encoded protein is CASNSGGTQETQYF.